These 28 T cell receptor beta chains were sequenced from one sample in a study of cytotoxic CD8 clonotypes in ibrutinib-treated CLL. Sequenced by immunoSEQ multiplex PCR; TCRdb stores in-frame clones only, minus some. The sample has roughly 200,000 clones, 70% seen once. The input for sequencing was PBMCs, taken after 12 months of ibrutinib treatment. Every receptor here comes from a human donor with chronic lymphocytic leukemia.

This clone was counted a single time. The chain recombines TRBV7-9 with TRBJ2-5; maybe TRBD1 (5 bases). Trimming shortened V by 3 bases and J by 4 bases, and 15 bases separated the two germline ends. CDR1 SEHNR and CDR2 FQNEAQ come from the germline V gene (reference sequence). CDR3 length: 15 amino acids. The CDR3 DNA is TGTGCCAGCAGCTTGGTACAGGTCGGAATAGAGACCCAGTACTTC. It translates to CASSLVQVGIETQYF.

The chain carries TRBV10-3 and TRBJ1-1; D perhaps matches TRBD1 (5 bases). The CDR3 is made up of 16 amino acids. The V gene lost 3 bases and the J gene lost 2 bases, with 16 bases spanning the gap. Germline values: CDR1 ENHRY, CDR2 SYGVKD. The CDR3 region is CAISDPLGGSNTEAFF. CDR3 nucleotide sequence: TGTGCCATCAGTGACCCCTTGGGGGGGAGCAACACTGAAGCTTTCTTT.

A few counts support this clone. One junction end does not reproduce the germline sequence, and a read error may be involved. The chain employs TRBV9 and TRBJ1-2; perhaps TRBD1 as D (6 bases). CDR1 is SGDLS and CDR2 is YYNGEE in the germline V gene. The CDR3 contains 11 residues. The CDR3 region has the DNA TGCAACTCCGGGGGCCCCTATGGCTACACCTTC. The encoded protein is CNSGGPYGYTF.

The gene calls are TRBV27 and TRBJ2-2; TRBD1 is a possible D gene (5 bases). Germline V lookup: CDR1 MNHEY, CDR2 SMNVEV (reference sequence). V shed 5 bases and J shed 4 bases, with 14 bases lying between them. This CDR3 is built from 15 residues. The CDR3 spells CASSARVSATGELFF. DNA of the CDR3: TGTGCCAGCAGTGCCAGGGTGAGCGCCACCGGGGAGCTGTTTTTT.

V usage is TRBV27 and J usage is TRBJ2-5; TRBD2 agrees at 7 bases. CDR1 and CDR2 from the germline V gene are MNHEY and SMNVEV (reference sequence). This CDR3 contains 14 residues. V was pared by 1 base and J by 4 bases, with 3 bases of the junction left unmatched. CDR3 loop: CASSLLSSGETQYF. The CDR3 DNA reads TGTGCCAGCAGTTTATTGTCTAGCGGAGAGACCCAGTACTTC.

The gene calls are TRBV11-2 and TRBJ1-2; 7 nucleotides align to TRBD1. From germline, CDR1 is SGHAT and CDR2 FQNNGV. J was trimmed by 4 bases and V by 1 base; bases with no gene match: 6. The CDR3 is 15 residues long. Written as DNA, the CDR3 is TGTGCCAGCAGCTTAGTTGGGACAGTCTCCTATGGCTACACCTTC. It encodes CASSLVGTVSYGYTF.

This chain joins TRBV5-1 and TRBJ2-1, with D tentatively TRBD2 (6 bases). From germline, CDR1 is SGHRS and CDR2 YFSETQ. The V end lost 4 bases, the J end lost 6 bases, and 8 bases lay between the germline ends. The CDR3 spans 12 residues. CDR3 nucleotide sequence: TGCGCCAGCAGCGTGGGGGGCAATGAGCAGTTCTTC. Protein: CASSVGGNEQFF.

This clone has just a few counts. The CDR3 DNA follows: TGTGCCAGCAGCGTCGGACTAGCGGAGACGAACGAGCAGTACTTC. Its protein is CASSVGLAETNEQYF. The chain joins TRBV9 to TRBJ2-7, with 10 bases lining up with TRBD2. There are 15 residues in the CDR3. CDR1 SGDLS and CDR2 YYNGEE come from the germline V gene. Losses at the gene ends were 2 bases for V and 5 bases for J; bases not matched to a gene: 7. The whole variable domain, remainder taken from reference TRBV9 and TRBJ2-7, is DSGVTQTPKHLITATGQRVTLRCSPRSGDLSVYWYQQSLDQGLQFLIQYYNGEERAKGNILERFSAQQFPDLHSELNLSSLELGDSALYFCASSVGLAETNEQYFGPGTRLTVT.

This chain uses TRBV28 with TRBJ1-1, with D tentatively TRBD1 (5 bases). V was clipped by 6 bases and J by 12 bases, with 17 bases between them. This CDR3 has 12 residues. The germline gives CDR1 MDHEN, CDR2 SYDVKM. The CDR3 loop is CASRLPPDRTFF. The CDR3 nucleotides are TGTGCCAGCAGGCTTCCCCCTGACAGAACTTTCTTT.

The CDR3 is CAWSVQGAPEAFF. CDR3 nucleotides: TGTGCCTGGAGTGTGCAGGGGGCCCCTGAAGCTTTCTTT. This chain joins TRBV30 and TRBJ1-1; 8 nucleotides match TRBD1. The CDR3 covers 13 residues. The trim removed 0 bases at V and 6 bases at J, leaving 3 bases unmatched. Germline loops: CDR1 GTSNPN, CDR2 SVGIG (reference sequence). Using reference TRBV30 and TRBJ1-1 for the parts outside the CDR3, the full variable domain is SQTIHQWPATLVQPVGSPLSLECTVEGTSNPNLYWYRQAAGRGLQLLFYSVGIGQISSEVPQNLSASRPQDRQFILSSKKLLLSDSGFYLCAWSVQGAPEAFFGQGTRLTVV.

V is TRBV15 and J is TRBJ2-3, with 9 nucleotides matching TRBD2. The CDR3 contains 17 residues. V lost 3 bases to trimming and J lost 6 bases; unmatched junction nucleotides: 13. The germline V gene encodes CDR1 LNHNV and CDR2 YYDKDF (reference sequence). The CDR3: CATSSAIAGALRDTQYF. DNA of the CDR3: TGTGCCACCAGCAGTGCTATAGCGGGGGCCCTCAGGGATACGCAGTATTTT.

Here the CDR3 reads CSVRQGASNTGELFF. CDR3 nucleotide sequence: TGCAGCGTTCGACAGGGGGCCTCGAACACCGGGGAGCTGTTTTTT. The gene calls are TRBV29-1 and TRBJ2-2; TRBD1 matches 10 bases. Trimming at V came to 5 bases and at J to 0 bases, leaving 3 bases not matched to a gene. The CDR3 loop spans 15 amino acids. Germline V gene data show CDR1 as SQVTM and CDR2 as ANQGSEA.

The V gene is TRBV6-5, the J gene TRBJ1-3; D is possibly TRBD1 (5 bases). The V gene lost 6 bases and the J gene lost 1 base, with 13 bases spanning the gap. This CDR3 has 15 residues. The germline V gene encodes CDR1 MNHEY and CDR2 SVGAGI. The DNA for the CDR3 is TGTGCCAGCAGAAACAGACAGAGGTCTGGAAACACCATATATTTT. Translated: CASRNRQRSGNTIYF.

This rearrangement joins TRBV7-8 to TRBJ2-7; a weak D match, TRBD1 (6 bases). V dropped 4 bases and J dropped 5 bases, with 15 bases sitting between them. The germline gives CDR1 SGHVS, CDR2 FQNEAQ. The CDR3 contains 14 residues. The CDR3 bases are TGTGCCAGCAGCTCATACAGGGAAAGGAACGAGCAGTACTTC. It translates to CASSSYRERNEQYF.

This clone turned up a few times. The germline gene is not matched at one end of the junction; a read error may be the cause. The chain couples TRBV9 to TRBJ2-4, with TRBD2 matching 7 bases. There are 12 residues in the CDR3. CDR1 and CDR2 (germline): SGDLS, YYNGEE. The CDR3 sequence is CASTTTGTTLHF. In DNA, the CDR3 is TGTGCCAGCACAACAACCGGGACTACCTTACACTTC. Full variable domain (remainder filled in from reference TRBV9 and TRBJ2-4): DSGVTQTPKHLITATGQRVTLRCSPRSGDLSVYWYQQSLDQGLQFLIQYYNGEERAKGNILERFSAQQFPDLHSELNLSSLELGDSALYFCASTTTGTTLHFGAGTRLSVL.

The genes are TRBV6-6 and TRBJ1-1; D is possibly TRBD1 (5 bases). Trimming cost V 8 bases and J 1 base, with 8 bases left between them. Germline lookup yields CDR1 MNHNY and CDR2 SVGAGI (reference sequence). The CDR3 loop spans 12 amino acids. The CDR3 here is CASSDRNTEAFF. DNA of the CDR3: TGTGCCAGCTCTGACAGGAACACTGAAGCTTTCTTT.

V is TRBV28 and J is TRBJ1-2; 7 nucleotides match TRBD1. V lost 3 bases and J lost 4; bases outside the gene matches: 8. The CDR3 covers 15 residues. Germline CDR1 reads MDHEN; CDR2 reads SYDVKM. DNA for the CDR3: TGTGCCAGCAGTTTTGAGGGGGCGTATGGCTATGGCTACACCTTC. Amino acid sequence: CASSFEGAYGYGYTF.

The rearrangement links TRBV7-6 to TRBJ2-1; TRBD2 matches at 7 bases. Germline V gene lookup returns CDR1 SGHVS and CDR2 FNYEAQ. V trimming: 1 base; J trimming: 8 bases; junction bases outside the gene matches: 8. CDR3 length: 15 amino acids. Here the CDR3 reads CASSLEASGLYEQFF. CDR3 coding DNA: TGTGCCAGCAGCTTAGAGGCTAGCGGACTTTATGAGCAGTTCTTC.

This clone was found a few times. V gene TRBV7-3 combines with J gene TRBJ2-1, with TRBD2 identical over 10 bases. The CDR3 loop spans 15 amino acids. Germline V gene lookup returns CDR1 SGHTA and CDR2 FQGTGA. V trimming: 4 bases; J trimming: 3 bases; junction bases outside the gene matches: 3. The CDR3 coding sequence is TGTGCCAGCAGCTCATCTAGCGGGAGCTACAATGAGCAGTTCTTC. As protein: CASSSSSGSYNEQFF.

This clone came up once. The rearrangement joins TRBV5-1 to TRBJ1-1; D is uncertain. Germline V gives CDR1 SGHRS, CDR2 YFSETQ. The CDR3 runs to 16 residues. V was pared by 0 bases and J by 2 bases, with 14 bases between. The CDR3 DNA follows: TGCGCCAGCAGCTTGGCCGTGCGGTTATCTAACACTGAAGCTTTCTTT. Its protein product is CASSLAVRLSNTEAFF.

The chain recombines TRBV12-5 with TRBJ1-5, with 8 positions matching TRBD1. The V gene end was trimmed by 6 bases and the J gene end by 6 bases; junction bases not matched to a gene: 13. Per germline, CDR1 LGHNT and CDR2 FRNRAP. This CDR3 region has 16 residues. CDR3 DNA: TGTGCTAGTGGCACTTGGACAGGGAGGAATACTCAGCCCCAGCATTTT. It specifies CASGTWTGRNTQPQHF.

V usage is TRBV9 and J usage is TRBJ1-2; no reliable D call. CDR1 is SGDLS and CDR2 is YYNGEE in the germline V gene. Trimming cost V 1 base and J 6 bases, with 10 bases left between them. The CDR3 spans 13 residues. CDR3 loop: CASSVIVGHGYTF. Here the CDR3 DNA reads TGTGCCAGCAGCGTAATCGTAGGGCATGGCTACACCTTC.

The V gene is TRBV12-5, the J gene TRBJ2-7, with 8 bases matching TRBD2. The V gene's germline CDR1 is LGHNT and CDR2 FRNRAP. CDR3 length: 16 amino acids. Trimming removed 0 bases from V and 4 bases from J; junction bases left unmatched: 8. The CDR3 DNA follows: TGTGCTAGTGGTTTGGTAGCGATAGCGGGACGGTACGAGCAGTACTTC. The encoded protein is CASGLVAIAGRYEQYF.

The gene calls are TRBV7-2 and TRBJ2-1, with D tentatively TRBD2 (6 bases). There are 15 residues in the CDR3. The germline gives CDR1 SGHTA, CDR2 FQGNSA. Trimming took off 0 bases at V and 15 bases at J, with 21 bases between the two ends. The DNA for the CDR3 is TGTGCCAGCAGCTTAGCAATTTCGCCGGGAGTGAGTCTGTTCTTC. Amino acids: CASSLAISPGVSLFF.

A note on this clone: The junction shows a germline mismatch at one end, possibly a read error. Other DNA sequences in the same sample also yield this CDR3. This chain connects TRBV6-5 to TRBJ1-2; D uncertain. Germline CDR1 reads MNHEY; CDR2 reads SVGAGI. The CDR3 is 12 amino acids. The CDR3 nucleotides are TGTGCCAGCAGTTCCCCTAATTATGGCTACACCTTC. This translates into CASSSPNYGYTF.

This rearrangement joins TRBV11-1 to TRBJ2-7, with 11 bases fitting TRBD2. J was trimmed by 7 bases and V by 5 bases; bases with no gene match: 10. The CDR3 totals 15 residues. In germline, CDR1 is SGHAT, CDR2 FQDESV (reference sequence). The DNA of the CDR3 is TGTGCCAGCAGCAGAGTAGCGGGAGGGCCGCGAGAGCAGTACTTC. Its translation: CASSRVAGGPREQYF.

This chain uses TRBV7-7 with TRBJ1-1, with D maybe TRBD1 (5 bases). The CDR3 spans 13 residues. From germline, CDR1 is SSHAT and CDR2 FNYEAQ (reference sequence). Trimming removed 1 base from V and 4 bases from J, with 7 bases in between. CDR3: CASSLGQSTEAFF. The CDR3 DNA follows: TGTGCCAGCAGCTTAGGACAGAGCACTGAAGCTTTCTTT.

This chain connects TRBV4-3 to TRBJ2-7, with D unclear. Germline values: CDR1 LGHNA, CDR2 YSLEER. The CDR3 spans 13 residues. V was pared by 0 bases and J by 6 bases, with 9 bases between. This chain's CDR3 is CASSQDDRVEQYF. CDR3 DNA sequence: TGCGCCAGCAGCCAAGATGATAGGGTCGAGCAGTACTTC.